The 26 T cell receptor beta chains below come from one sample, sequenced in a study of T cell clonotyping in hematopoietic cell transplantation. Clones were read by immunoSEQ multiplex PCR, and TCRdb kept only the in-frame ones, dropping some. The data hold thousands of clones, with around 80% observed a single time. Sequenced here: peripheral blood mononuclear cells, sampled 100 days after allogeneic stem cell transplant. The receptors stem from a male patient aged 50 to 60 who had an allogeneic stem cell transplant from an unrelated donor, so the T cells may come from the graft donor. Some clones in this sample may be carry-over from other donors' samples.

This clone showed up just a few times. The chain uses TRBV7-9 and TRBJ2-7; 10 nucleotides agree with TRBD1. V lost 5 bases to trimming and J lost 3 bases; unmatched junction nucleotides: 10. This CDR3 has 16 residues. The germline V gene has CDR1 SEHNR and CDR2 FQNEAQ (reference sequence). The CDR3 protein is CASSEKWGQGFYEQYF. In nucleotides, the CDR3 is TGTGCCAGCAGCGAAAAATGGGGACAGGGGTTCTACGAGCAGTACTTC.

The rearrangement joins TRBV7-2 to TRBJ1-2; 7 positions match TRBD1. The CDR3 extends over 14 amino acids. The J segment lost 7 bases and the V segment lost 0 bases, leaving 5 bases of the junction unmatched. Looked up from germline, CDR1 is SGHTA and CDR2 is FQGNSA. The CDR3 region has the DNA TGTGCCAGCAGCTTAGCGACAGGGAGTGGTGGCTACACCTTC. Its protein is CASSLATGSGGYTF.

The rearrangement links TRBV4-1 to TRBJ1-2; D is possibly TRBD1 (5 bases). The CDR3 is 14 residues long. V was clipped by 4 bases and J by 2 bases, with 11 bases between them. Germline-derived CDR1 and CDR2 are MGHRA and YSYEKL. For the CDR3, the DNA is TGCGCCAGCAGCCCGGGGACGGGGAACTATGGCTACACCTTC. It is translated as CASSPGTGNYGYTF.

This clone was observed a handful of times. The V gene is TRBV27, the J gene TRBJ1-5; TRBD1 matches at 7 bases. J lost 4 bases, V lost 4 bases, and 7 bases had no gene match. The CDR3 extends over 15 amino acids. Germline loops: CDR1 MNHEY, CDR2 SMNVEV (reference sequence). The DNA for the CDR3 is TGTGCCAGCAGTTCCCTCGGGACAGCAAATCAGCCCCAGCATTTT. Translation gives CASSSLGTANQPQHF.

The chain uses TRBV5-1 and TRBJ2-7; tentatively, D is TRBD1 (7 bases). Germline V gene lookup returns CDR1 SGHRS and CDR2 YFSETQ. V shed 2 bases and J shed 3 bases, with 18 bases lying between them. CDR3 length: 16 residues. In nucleotides, the CDR3 is TGCGCCAGCAGCTTAACGAGGAGGGGGCGACACTACGAGCAGTACTTC. Amino acid sequence: CASSLTRRGRHYEQYF.

V usage is TRBV5-1 and J usage is TRBJ2-2; D is uncertain. The V and J ends lost 0 bases and 9 bases respectively, with 12 bases between them. This CDR3 spans 14 amino acids. CDR1 and CDR2 (germline): SGHRS, YFSETQ. Here the CDR3 reads CASSLETRKRELFF. CDR3 DNA: TGCGCCAGCAGCTTGGAGACGAGGAAAAGGGAGCTGTTTTTT.

The rearrangement uses TRBV7-9 and TRBJ2-5; D unclear. CDR3 length: 14 residues. With 6 bases removed from V and 0 bases from J, the gap between germline ends came to 11 bases. Germline V gene lookup returns CDR1 SEHNR and CDR2 FQNEAQ (reference sequence). CDR3 residues: CASSRRADQETQYF. The CDR3 DNA sequence: TGTGCCAGCAGTCGCCGGGCAGACCAAGAGACCCAGTACTTC.

This clone was detected a few times. The chain links TRBV5-1 to TRBJ2-7; 9 bases agree with TRBD1. Germline CDR1 reads SGHRS; CDR2 reads YFSETQ. Losses at the gene ends were 0 bases for V and 3 bases for J; bases not matched to a gene: 4. This CDR3 comprises 15 residues. CDR3 sequence: CASSLEGTGFYEQYF. CDR3 nucleotide sequence: TGCGCCAGCAGCTTGGAGGGGACAGGGTTCTACGAGCAGTACTTC.

This chain links TRBV11-3 with TRBJ2-3; D is possibly TRBD2 (6 bases). CDR1 SGHNT and CDR2 YENEEA come from the germline V gene. The CDR3 is made up of 15 amino acids. V was trimmed by 5 bases and J by 2 bases, leaving 14 bases between them. The CDR3 DNA sequence: TGTGCCAGCAGCCCCCATTCGGGGGACACAGATACGCAGTATTTT. It translates to CASSPHSGDTDTQYF.

V and J are TRBV9 and TRBJ2-7; a weak D match, TRBD2 (5 bases). Trimming took 3 bases from V and 2 from J, leaving 18 bases between them. The CDR3 spans 16 residues. Germline lookup yields CDR1 SGDLS and CDR2 YYNGEE. As DNA, the CDR3 is TGTGCCAGCAGCGAAAGGCCCAGCGGACGCCCCTACGAGCAGTACTTC. It is translated as CASSERPSGRPYEQYF.

The chain is built from TRBV5-6 and TRBJ1-4; 11 nucleotides agree with TRBD1. Per germline, CDR1 SGHDT and CDR2 YYEEEE. Germline trimming cut 4 bases from V and 5 bases from J; bases unmatched to any gene: 7. This CDR3 region has 16 residues. CDR3 sequence: CASSRGQGAPNEKLFF. The CDR3 bases are TGTGCCAGCAGCCGAGGACAGGGGGCCCCGAATGAAAAACTGTTTTTT.

The chain uses TRBV29-1 and TRBJ1-2; no reliable D call. Germline CDR1 and CDR2: SQVTM and ANQGSEA. V lost 3 bases and J 3 bases, leaving 11 bases between the germline ends. The CDR3 length is 13 residues. The CDR3 here is CSVDGHEDYGYTF. The DNA for the CDR3 is TGCAGCGTTGACGGTCATGAGGACTATGGCTACACCTTC.

The rearrangement links TRBV6-6 to TRBJ2-5; D call uncertain. Germline V gives CDR1 MNHNY, CDR2 SVGAGI (reference sequence). Trimming removed 6 bases from V and 5 bases from J, with 13 bases in between. The length of the CDR3 is 13 residues. This CDR3 is CASSPLLGETQYF. The CDR3 coding sequence is TGTGCCAGCAGCCCTCTCTTAGGGGAGACCCAGTACTTC.

This chain uses TRBV9 with TRBJ2-3; maybe TRBD1 (6 bases). The CDR3 covers 15 residues. V was cut by 3 bases and J by 2 bases, with 13 bases left in between. Germline V gene sequence: CDR1 SGDLS, CDR2 YYNGEE. As DNA, the CDR3 is TGTGCCAGCAGCGCCGGGACAACCCTCACAGATACGCAGTATTTT. Protein product: CASSAGTTLTDTQYF.

J is TRBJ1-2 and V is TRBV19; D perhaps matches TRBD1 (5 bases). In germline, CDR1 is LNHDA, CDR2 SQIVND (reference sequence). The CDR3 extends over 15 amino acids. V was pared by 6 bases and J by 5 bases, with 19 bases between. CDR3 bases: TGTGCCAGTAGCCTGCTTAGCAGGGCGCGATATGGCTACACCTTC. Its translation is CASSLLSRARYGYTF.

The rearrangement joins TRBV2 to TRBJ2-5, with 8 bases that match TRBD2. Germline V gives CDR1 SNHLY, CDR2 FYNNEI. The CDR3 loop spans 16 amino acids. V was clipped by 3 bases and J by 4 bases; unmatched bases: 10. The CDR3 is CASSEGLAGLGETQYF. CDR3 DNA: TGTGCCAGCAGTGAGGGGTTAGCGGGGCTTGGAGAGACCCAGTACTTC.

This clone was seen just once. The chain recombines TRBV2 with TRBJ1-6, with TRBD1 matching 11 bases. V lost 6 bases, J lost 8 bases, and 0 bases stayed unmatched. The CDR3 covers 13 residues. The germline V gene has CDR1 SNHLY and CDR2 FYNNEI. The CDR3 DNA reads as TGTGCCAGCAGGGGACAGGGGGATTCACCCCTCCACTTT. This gives the protein CASRGQGDSPLHF.

This rearrangement joins TRBV27 to TRBJ2-6; D is uncertain. Germline V gene sequence: CDR1 MNHEY, CDR2 SMNVEV (reference sequence). V gave up 6 bases and J gave up 0 bases, with 3 bases separating them. This CDR3 spans 13 amino acids. The CDR3 loop reads CASSPSGANVLTF. CDR3 DNA sequence: TGTGCCAGCAGCCCCTCTGGGGCCAACGTCCTGACTTTC.

This chain uses TRBV27 with TRBJ2-3; D ambiguous. Trimming cost V 3 bases and J 3 bases, with 13 bases left between them. The CDR3 loop spans 15 amino acids. The germline V gene has CDR1 MNHEY and CDR2 SMNVEV (reference sequence). The CDR3 region is CASSLGLGGTDTQYF. Here the CDR3 DNA reads TGTGCCAGCAGTTTGGGTCTGGGTGGGACAGATACGCAGTATTTT.

V is TRBV19 and J is TRBJ2-5, with D perhaps TRBD2 (6 bases). The V gene's germline CDR1 is LNHDA and CDR2 SQIVND (reference sequence). Trimming removed 4 bases from V and 2 bases from J, with 8 bases in between. CDR3 length: 13 residues. CDR3: CASSRDFQETQYF. The CDR3, as DNA: TGTGCCAGTAGTAGGGACTTTCAAGAGACCCAGTACTTC.

This clone was observed a few times. CDR3 sequence: CASSRGYEQYF. The CDR3 region has the DNA TGTGCCAGCAGTAGGGGCTACGAGCAGTACTTC. The rearrangement uses TRBV6-5 and TRBJ2-7; D perhaps matches TRBD1 (5 bases). This CDR3 has 11 residues. V shed 5 bases and J shed 3 bases, with 5 bases lying between them. The germline CDR1 and CDR2 sequences are MNHEY and SVGAGI.

The chain links TRBV19 to TRBJ1-6; the match to TRBD1 covers 8 bases. Germline loops: CDR1 LNHDA, CDR2 SQIVND (reference sequence). This CDR3 is built from 16 residues. J gave up 7 bases and V 6 bases, and 11 bases lay outside the gene matches. CDR3 protein: CASRLLSQGGNSPLHF. CDR3 DNA sequence: TGTGCCAGTAGGCTACTCTCACAGGGGGGGAATTCACCCCTCCACTTT.

J is TRBJ1-2 and V is TRBV29-1; 8 bases are shared with TRBD1. The CDR3 sequence is 12 residues long. V trimming: 3 bases; J trimming: 7 bases; junction bases outside the gene matches: 4. Per germline, CDR1 SQVTM and CDR2 ANQGSEA. CDR3 in amino acids: CSVDFTGGGYTF. DNA of the CDR3: TGCAGCGTTGACTTCACAGGGGGTGGCTACACCTTC. The full variable domain, rest sourced from reference TRBV29-1 and TRBJ1-2, is SAVISQKPSRDICQRGTSLTIQCQVDSQVTMMFWYRQQPGQSLTLIATANQGSEATYESGFVIDKFPISRPNLTFSTLTVSNMSPEDSSIYLCSVDFTGGGYTFGSGTRLTVV.

The V and J genes are TRBV7-9 and TRBJ2-3, with 7 bases fitting TRBD1. The J segment lost 0 bases and the V segment lost 6 bases, leaving 6 bases of the junction unmatched. The germline V gene has CDR1 SEHNR and CDR2 FQNEAQ (reference sequence). This CDR3 is 15 amino acids long. This CDR3 reads CASSLWDSSTDTQYF. The CDR3 DNA follows: TGTGCCAGCAGTTTATGGGACAGTAGCACAGATACGCAGTATTTT.

V usage is TRBV5-1 and J usage is TRBJ2-3; 10 nucleotides line up with TRBD2. Trimming removed 0 bases from V and 2 bases from J; junction bases left unmatched: 6. CDR3 length: 17 amino acids. CDR1 and CDR2 (germline): SGHRS, YFSETQ. In DNA, the CDR3 is TGCGCCAGCAGCTTGGTGGGAGCGGGAGGGCCCACAGATACGCAGTATTTT. Translation: CASSLVGAGGPTDTQYF.

This chain joins TRBV6-5 and TRBJ2-3; possibly TRBD1 or TRBD2 for D (5 bases each). This CDR3 has 14 residues. Germline loops: CDR1 MNHEY, CDR2 SVGAGI. V lost 9 bases and J lost 9, with 22 bases in between. The DNA for the CDR3 is TGTGCCAGTGGGGGACGGGATCCCCCCGAGACGCAGTATTTT. Its translation is CASGGRDPPETQYF.